The present entry profiles one TCR beta chain with its context. The sample originates from a study of blood T cell repertoires in COVID-19. Per the authors' pipeline: Amplifying reference gene primers gave estimates of nucleated cell counts. Here immunoSEQ multiplex PCR was the method, and the copy in TCRdb shows in-frame clones only, minus some. Clone size and V and J calls were adopted from that table, with D and trimming inferred from the DNA. Of about 240,000 clones listed, 85% to 90% are singletons. Germline V gene sequence: CDR1 MNHEY, CDR2 SMNVEV (reference sequence). This CDR3 comprises 14 residues. V was trimmed by 8 bases and J by 0 bases, leaving 11 bases between them. All enrollees were about 18 to 89 years old and from some 24 US areas. Cohorts were assigned according to the clinical history that participants reported. Two consecutive negative NP/OP PCR tests, clearance, or resolved symptoms defined Cohort 3 recovery.

The sequence derives from a woman in her 30s who had recovered from COVID-19. The chain links TRBV27 to TRBJ2-1, with D hard to call. Sequenced: PBMCs or T cells enriched from blood (not recorded which). The CDR3 reads CASSVGSSYNEQFF. In DNA form, the CDR3 reads TGTGCCAGCTCCGTCGGTAGCTCCTACAATGAGCAGTTCTTC.